The sequence of this T cell receptor beta chain was determined in a study of blood T cell repertoires in COVID-19. Study-level information: Nucleic acid was either cDNA or gDNA, and it came from T cells, B-cell-depleted T cells, or PBMCs.

Authors' processing steps: Reference gene primers were amplified, and this amplification served to estimate nucleated cell counts. Some clones are missing from TCRdb's copy, which holds only in-frame ones; the method was immunoSEQ multiplex PCR. That table furnishes V, J and clone size, whereas the DNA furnished D and trimming. The top ten clones hold less than 4% of a sample with 90,000 to 130,000 clones, around 76% of them seen once. The CDR3 spans 13 residues. Per germline, CDR1 SQVTM and CDR2 ANQGSEA. Between the trimmed V and J ends, which lost 8 bases and 1 base, there was a span of 14 bases. This rearrangement joins TRBV29-1 to TRBJ1-1; D unresolved. The TCR comes from an elderly woman with acute or convalescent COVID-19. Specimen: peripheral blood. Here the CDR3 reads CSPQAHQNTEAFF. The CDR3 DNA follows: TGCAGCCCTCAAGCCCATCAGAACACTGAAGCTTTCTTT.